This TCR beta chain derives from a study of PD-L1 blockade in urothelial cancer. About the study: The median number of T cells present in blood samples was 140,000 to 150,000.

Time point indicated: peripheral blood 6 weeks after treatment start. Patients had urothelial carcinoma that was locally advanced or metastatic. Between 1 and 8 samples, pretreatment and on-treatment, were given by each patient. Generated by immunoSEQ multiplex PCR, the TCRdb table keeps only in-frame clones and is missing some. In the table there are more than 90,000 clones, roughly 83% of which are singletons. The V and J ends lost 1 base and 0 bases, in that order; junction bases with no gene match: 7. The V gene's germline CDR1 is MGHRA and CDR2 YSYEKL. This CDR3 region has 18 residues. The sequence derives from a man in his 70s with urothelial cancer. The chain recombines TRBV4-1 with TRBJ1-5, with 9 bases lining up with TRBD1. The sample consisted of PBMCs, taken around atezolizumab (anti-PD-L1) treatment. CDR3 protein: CASSQVWTGDYSNQPQHF. CDR3 in DNA: TGCGCCAGCAGCCAAGTTTGGACAGGGGATTATAGCAATCAGCCCCAGCATTTT.